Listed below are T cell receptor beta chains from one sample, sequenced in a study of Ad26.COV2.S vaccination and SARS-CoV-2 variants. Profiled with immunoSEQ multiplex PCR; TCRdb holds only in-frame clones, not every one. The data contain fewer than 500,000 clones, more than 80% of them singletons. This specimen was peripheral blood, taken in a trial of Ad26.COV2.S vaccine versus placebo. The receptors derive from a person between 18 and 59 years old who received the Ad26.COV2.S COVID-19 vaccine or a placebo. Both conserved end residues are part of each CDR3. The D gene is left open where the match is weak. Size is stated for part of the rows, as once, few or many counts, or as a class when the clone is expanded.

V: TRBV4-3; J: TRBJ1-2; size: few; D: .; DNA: TGCGCCAGCAGCCAAGATTCTTGGGGTTCGGCCTATGGCTACACCTTC; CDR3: CASSQDSWGSAYGYTF
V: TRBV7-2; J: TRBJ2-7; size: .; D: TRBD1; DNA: TGTGCCAGCAGCTTTACCGGGACAGAGACCTACGAGCAGTACTTC; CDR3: CASSFTGTETYEQYF
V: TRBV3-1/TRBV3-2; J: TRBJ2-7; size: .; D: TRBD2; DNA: TGTGCCAGCAGCCAAGAGTGGCTAGCGGGAGCCCACGAGCAGTACTTC; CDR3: CASSQEWLAGAHEQYF
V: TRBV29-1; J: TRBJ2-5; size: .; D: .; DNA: TGCAGCGTCCGGAGGGGGGAGACCCAGTACTTC; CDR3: CSVRRGETQYF
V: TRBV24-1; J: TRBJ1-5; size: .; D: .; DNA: TGTGCCACCAGTGAAAGTTTTAGCAATCAGCCCCAGCATTTT; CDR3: CATSESFSNQPQHF
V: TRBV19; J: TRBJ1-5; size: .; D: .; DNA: TGTGCCAGTAGTACGGGCGAGCCCCAGCATTTT; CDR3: CASSTGEPQHF
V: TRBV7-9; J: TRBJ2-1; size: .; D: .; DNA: TGTGCCAGCAGCTCACTTCAGCGGGCTAGCTCCTACAATGAGCAGTTCTTC; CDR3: CASSSLQRASSYNEQFF
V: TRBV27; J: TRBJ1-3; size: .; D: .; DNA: TGTGCCAGCAGTCGGACGAGTGGAAACACCATATATTTT; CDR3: CASSRTSGNTIYF
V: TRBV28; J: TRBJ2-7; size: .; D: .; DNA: TGTGCCAGCAGGGGGGAGCCTTGGTCGACTAGGAGGGGGATCTACGAGCAGTACTTC; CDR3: CASRGEPWSTRRGIYEQYF
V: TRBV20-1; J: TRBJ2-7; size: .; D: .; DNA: TGCAGTGCTAGCAGAGACTACGAGCAGTACTTC; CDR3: CSASRDYEQYF
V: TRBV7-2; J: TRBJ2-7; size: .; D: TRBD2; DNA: TGTGCCAGCAGCTTAGGCTGGACTAGTAATAGCGGCCCTTACGAGCAGTACTTC; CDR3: CASSLGWTSNSGPYEQYF
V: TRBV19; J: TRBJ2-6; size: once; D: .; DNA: TGTGCCAGTAGTCTGAACTCTGGGGCCAACGTCCTGACTTTC; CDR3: CASSLNSGANVLTF